This T cell receptor (beta chain) comes out of a study of technical replicates of blood from a handful of donors. Clones were read by immunoSEQ multiplex PCR, and TCRdb kept only the in-frame ones, dropping some. The repertoire consists of around 29,000 clones, with roughly nine tenths occurring once and the leading ten covering approximately 4%. CDR3 length: 15 residues. Germline V lookup: CDR1 SGHAT, CDR2 FQNNGV. Trimming cost V 3 bases and J 4 bases, with 15 bases left between them. The chain couples TRBV11-2 to TRBJ1-1; D gene uncertain. The receptor's source is a human donor in good health. Some clones in this sample may be carry-over from other donors' samples. Sequenced material: PBMCs. The CDR3 region has the DNA TGTGCCAGCAGCTTGTTCGGGGTTGCGGGCACTGAAGCTTTCTTT. Translation gives CASSLFGVAGTEAFF.